Listed below are T cell receptor beta chains from one sample, sequenced in a study of beta chain features in type 1 diabetes. Produced via immunoSEQ multiplex PCR; TCRdb's table is partial and in-frame only. Of 680,000 or so clones listed, around 15% are singletons. Sequencing was carried out using naive CD4+ T cells from blood. The source of these receptors is a man aged 18-30 years in good health. Each CDR3 is given with its conserved first and last residue. Each record gives: J gene, V gene, D gene, clone size, CDR3 protein, CDR3 DNA. The D gene is left open where the match is weak. A row's size may be missing; if present it is once, few, many or a size class.

>TRBJ2-2|TRBV27|TRBD1|-
CASRVDRVIIGELFF
TGTGCCAGCAGGGTGGACAGGGTGATCATCGGGGAGCTGTTTTTT
>TRBJ2-7|TRBV11-2|-|-
CASSFPGSSYEQYF
TGTGCCAGCAGCTTCCCAGGGAGCTCCTACGAGCAGTACTTC
>TRBJ2-3|TRBV7-2|TRBD2|-
CASSPGLEVHTQYF
TGTGCCAGCAGCCCCGGACTAGAAGTACATACGCAGTATTTT
>TRBJ1-3|TRBV7-9|-|few
CASSSQDSSGNTIYF
TGTGCCAGCAGCTCCCAGGACAGCTCTGGAAACACCATATATTTT
>TRBJ2-7|TRBV5-1|TRBD1|few
CASSLEAGGYEQYF
TGCGCCAGCAGCTTGGAGGCAGGGGGCTACGAGCAGTACTTC
>TRBJ2-4|TRBV7-2|-|-
CASSPAGQGYIQYF
TGTGCCAGCAGCCCGGCCGGGCAGGGATACATTCAGTACTTC
>TRBJ2-2|TRBV7-9|-|few
CASSLAGRLFF
TGTGCCAGCAGCTTAGCGGGGAGGCTGTTTTTT
>TRBJ1-6|TRBV15|-|few
CATSLTAYNSPLHF
TGTGCCACCAGCCTGACCGCCTATAATTCACCCCTCCACTTT
>TRBJ2-5|TRBV5-1|TRBD2|-
CASSLALAGRQETQYF
TGCGCCAGCAGCTTGGCACTAGCGGGACGACAAGAGACCCAGTACTTC
>TRBJ1-1|TRBV7-8|-|-
CASSLRQAMNTEAFF
TGTGCCAGCAGCTTACGGCAGGCTATGAACACTGAAGCTTTCTTT
>TRBJ2-1|TRBV28|-|many
CASSVLVVNEQFF
TGTGCCAGCAGTGTATTAGTCGTCAATGAGCAGTTCTTC
>TRBJ2-1|TRBV7-2|-|-
CASSPRTVHHEQFF
TGTGCCAGCAGCCCTCGGACAGTCCACCATGAGCAGTTCTTC
>TRBJ2-4|TRBV7-3|-|-
CASSQGHILAKNIQYF
TGTGCCAGCAGCCAAGGCCATATACTCGCCAAAAACATTCAGTACTTC
>TRBJ2-3|TRBV9|TRBD1|-
CASSVRQGVDTQYF
TGTGCCAGCAGCGTAAGGCAGGGGGTAGATACGCAGTATTTT
>TRBJ1-2|TRBV12-5|-|few
CASGSDSGGYTF
TGTGCTAGTGGTTCCGACAGCGGCGGCTACACCTTC
>TRBJ2-2|TRBV4-1|-|-
CASSQDRGLTNTGELFF
TGCGCCAGCAGCCAAGATAGGGGACTGACGAACACCGGGGAGCTGTTTTTT
>TRBJ2-6|TRBV6-1|-|few
CASSDQGGIANVLTF
TGTGCCAGCAGTGACCAGGGAGGTATCGCCAACGTCCTGACTTTC
>TRBJ1-6|TRBV6-6|-|-
CASSYGGYNSPLHF
TGTGCCAGCAGTTACGGTGGCTATAATTCACCCCTCCACTTT
>TRBJ2-7|TRBV7-9|TRBD1|few
CASSGGTGILGGYEQYF
TGTGCCAGCAGCGGAGGGACAGGCATCTTGGGGGGCTACGAGCAGTACTTC
>TRBJ2-2|TRBV7-2|-|few
CASSLRQMNTGELFF
TGTGCCAGCAGCTTGCGACAGATGAACACCGGGGAGCTGTTTTTT
>TRBJ1-1|TRBV25-1|-|few
CASSESGRGIGAFF
TGTGCCAGCAGTGAATCCGGTCGGGGGATAGGAGCTTTCTTT
>TRBJ1-2|TRBV18|-|-
CASSPDRNYGYTF
TGTGCCAGCTCACCGGACCGAAACTATGGCTACACCTTC
>TRBJ2-3|TRBV29-1|-|-
CSKSGIFTDTQYF
TGCAGCAAATCCGGGATATTCACAGATACGCAGTATTTT
>TRBJ2-3|TRBV4-1|-|few
CASSPLGHLSTDTQYF
TGCGCCAGCAGCCCCTTGGGGCACTTAAGCACAGATACGCAGTATTTT
>TRBJ2-2|TRBV30|-|few
CAWRGEGPAGELFF
TGTGCCTGGAGGGGTGAAGGGCCCGCCGGGGAGCTGTTTTTT
>TRBJ2-3|TRBV11-3|TRBD1|-
CASGQGASTDTQYF
TGTGCCAGCGGACAGGGGGCGAGCACAGATACGCAGTATTTT